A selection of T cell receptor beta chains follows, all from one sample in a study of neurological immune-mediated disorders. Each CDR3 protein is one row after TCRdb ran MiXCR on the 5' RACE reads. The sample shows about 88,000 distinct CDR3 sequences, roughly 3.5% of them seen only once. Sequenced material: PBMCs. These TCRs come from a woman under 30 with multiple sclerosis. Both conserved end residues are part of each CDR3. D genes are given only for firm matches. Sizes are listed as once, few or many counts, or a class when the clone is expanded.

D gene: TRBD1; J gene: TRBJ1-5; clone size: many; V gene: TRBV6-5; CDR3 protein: CASSAWTGYDNQPQHF; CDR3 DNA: TGTGCCAGCAGTGCATGGACAGGGTACGACAATCAGCCCCAGCATTTT
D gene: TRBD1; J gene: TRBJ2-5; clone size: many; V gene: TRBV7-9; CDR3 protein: CASSLTIQGVETQYF; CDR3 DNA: TGTGCCAGCAGCCTGACAATACAGGGGGTAGAGACCCAGTACTTC
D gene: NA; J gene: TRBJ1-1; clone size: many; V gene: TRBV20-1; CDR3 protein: CSARVGVGTEAFF; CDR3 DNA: TGCAGTGCTAGAGTCGGGGTCGGAACTGAAGCTTTCTTT
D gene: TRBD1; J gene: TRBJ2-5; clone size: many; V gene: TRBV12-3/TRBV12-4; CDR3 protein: CASSPRQGKETQYF; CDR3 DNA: TGTGCCAGCAGTCCCCGACAGGGGAAAGAGACCCAGTACTTC
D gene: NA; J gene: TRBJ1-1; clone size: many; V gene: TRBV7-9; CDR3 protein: CASTQSKGRGQNTEAFF; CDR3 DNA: TGTGCCAGCACCCAATCCAAAGGGCGGGGGCAGAACACTGAAGCTTTCTTT
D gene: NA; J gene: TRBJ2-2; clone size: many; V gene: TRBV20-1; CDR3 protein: CSASRGPMNTGELFF; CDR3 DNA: TGCAGTGCTAGTAGGGGACCCATGAACACCGGGGAGCTGTTTTTT
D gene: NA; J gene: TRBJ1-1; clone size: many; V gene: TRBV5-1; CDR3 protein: CASRTGTTNTEAFF; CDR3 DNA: TGCGCCAGCAGAACGGGGACAACCAACACTGAAGCTTTCTTT
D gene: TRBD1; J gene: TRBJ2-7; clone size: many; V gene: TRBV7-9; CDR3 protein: CASRGDRETYEQYF; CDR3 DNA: TGTGCCAGTCGAGGGGACAGGGAAACCTACGAGCAGTACTTC
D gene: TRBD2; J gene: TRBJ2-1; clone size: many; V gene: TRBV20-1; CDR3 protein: CSARTTSATYNEQFF; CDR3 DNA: TGCAGTGCTAGGACGACTAGCGCCACCTACAATGAGCAGTTCTTC
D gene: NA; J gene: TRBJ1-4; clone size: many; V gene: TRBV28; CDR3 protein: CASILNGAGNEKLFF; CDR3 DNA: TGTGCCAGCATATTGAACGGGGCAGGTAACGAAAAACTGTTTTTT
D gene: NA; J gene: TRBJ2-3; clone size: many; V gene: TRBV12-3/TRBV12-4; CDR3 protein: CASSLGSGLYF; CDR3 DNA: TGTGCCAGCAGTTTAGGGTCAGGGTTGTATTTT
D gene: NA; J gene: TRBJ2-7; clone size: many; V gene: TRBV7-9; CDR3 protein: CASSSIQDRYEQYF; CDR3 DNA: TGTGCCAGCAGCTCGATACAGGACCGCTACGAGCAGTACTTC
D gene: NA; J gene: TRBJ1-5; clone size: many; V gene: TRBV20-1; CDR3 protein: CSARGGGAGQPQHF; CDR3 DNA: TGCAGTGCTAGAGGAGGGGGGGCTGGTCAGCCCCAGCATTTT